This T cell receptor beta chain derives from a study of cytomegalovirus exposure and HLA in healthy donors. Study-level information: Earlier sequencing of 200 million or so T cells yielded roughly 120 million unique TCR beta sequences.

PCR was performed using 60 Vbeta and 13 Jbeta primers. TCRdb keeps only in-frame clones here, not all; method: immunoSEQ multiplex PCR. The profile shows about 160,000 clones, approximately 73% of them singletons. Of note for this clone: Antigen specificity is unknown.

There are 13 residues in the CDR3. CDR1 is MNHEY and CDR2 is SVGAGI in the germline V gene. Study-wide results and limits: A previous analysis found most TCR beta V segments productive roughly 90% or roughly 30% of the time. Sequencing had likely introduced a cluster of highly shared sequence variants as an artifact. The authors enumerated 164 TCR beta chains as linked to cytomegalovirus.

V gene TRBV6-5 combines with J gene TRBJ2-5, with unresolved D. The J call may not be correct, given that the DNA end is closer to TRBJ2-7. The clonotype comes from a man in his forties or fifties in good health and CMV-seronegative. Sequencing was performed on PBMCs. The CDR3 region has the DNA TGTGCCAGCAGTCCCCAGACTTACGGCGAGCAGTACTTC. Translated, it gives CASSPQTYGEQYF.